Here is one T cell receptor (beta chain) with its context. Its specificity is not known. This specimen comes from a study of shared clonotypes between healthy human individuals. Study observations and caveats: For naive CD4 cells, roughly 4.8% of clonotypes were shared across a handful of donors. Tissue TCR repertoires likely differ from these blood-only repertoires.

Only in-frame clones appear in the TCRdb table, and some are missing; sequencing was by immunoSEQ multiplex PCR. This table holds some 2,100,000 clones, approximately 95% found once. Germline CDR1 SNHLY, CDR2 FYNNEI. V was trimmed by 4 bases and J by 1 base, leaving 10 bases between them. This CDR3 spans 14 amino acids. The receptor comes from a young man in good health. Sequenced: naive CD4+ T cells sorted from blood. Subset given: CD45RA+ positively selected. The genes are TRBV2 and TRBJ1-1; D is ambiguous. The CDR3 DNA is TGTGCCAGCAGTGTAGAGGGAACGAACACTGAAGCTTTCTTT. It yields the protein CASSVEGTNTEAFF.